Presented here are 14 T cell receptor beta chains from one specimen sequenced in a study of glioma-infiltrating T cells after dendritic cell vaccination. Clones were read by immunoSEQ multiplex PCR, and TCRdb kept only the in-frame ones, dropping some. The sample holds tens of thousands of clones; 85% are singletons and the top ten take more than 8%. The time point denotes: after dendritic cell vaccination, including at tumor progression/relapse. Specimen: blood, collected after dendritic cell vaccination. These receptors all stem from a human donor with glioblastoma.

The chain combines TRBV12-5 with TRBJ1-2; 7 bases are a match to TRBD1. This CDR3 has 14 amino acids. The ends lost 6 bases at V and 2 bases at J; junction bases unmatched: 6. Germline V CDR1 and CDR2: LGHNT, FRNRAP. CDR3 sequence (DNA): TGTGCTAGTGGACCGGGACAGAAAAACTATGGCTACACCTTC. This codes for CASGPGQKNYGYTF.

The V and J genes are TRBV6-5 and TRBJ2-1; 9 bases agree with TRBD1. Germline lookup yields CDR1 MNHEY and CDR2 SVGAGI. CDR3 length: 13 residues. CDR3 sequence reads: CAATGGRGNEQFF. As DNA, the CDR3 is TGTGCAGCAACAGGGGGCAGAGGCAATGAGCAGTTCTTC.

The gene calls are TRBV6-5 and TRBJ2-7, with 9 nucleotides matching TRBD1. The CDR3 sequence is 14 residues long. CDR1 is MNHEY, CDR2 SVGAGI, per germline. V trimming: 6 bases; J trimming: 1 base; junction bases outside the gene matches: 4. CDR3 DNA: TGTGCCAGCAGCCGACAGGGGGGTTCCTACGAGCAGTACTTC. It translates to CASSRQGGSYEQYF.

The V gene is TRBV9, the J gene TRBJ1-2; maybe TRBD1 (5 bases). This CDR3 is built from 13 residues. The germline CDR1 and CDR2 sequences are SGDLS and YYNGEE. V lost 4 bases to trimming and J lost 0 bases, with 7 bases between them. In nucleotides, the CDR3 is TGTGCCAGCAGCTCGACAGCTAACTATGGCTACACCTTC. Translating gives CASSSTANYGYTF.

This clone was counted only a few times. This chain connects TRBV9 to TRBJ1-2; D is unresolved. CDR3 length: 18 amino acids. Germline CDR1 is SGDLS and CDR2 is YYNGEE. V was trimmed by 1 base and J by 6 bases, leaving 25 bases between them. CDR3 sequence (DNA): TGTGCCAGCAGCGTAAATGCGGAGCGGCGAGGGAACTCGGATGGCTACACCTTC. It yields the protein CASSVNAERRGNSDGYTF.

The rearrangement links TRBV19 to TRBJ1-1; D remains unclear. V lost 5 bases and J 2 bases, leaving 15 bases between the germline ends. The germline gives CDR1 LNHDA, CDR2 SQIVND (reference sequence). This CDR3 is 15 amino acids long. CDR3 sequence (DNA): TGTGCCAGTAGTCCCTCGAACAGCATTAACACTGAAGCTTTCTTT. Amino acids: CASSPSNSINTEAFF.

The CDR3 reads CASTRDSGEQYF. CDR3 bases: TGTGCCAGCACTCGGGATTCGGGCGAGCAGTACTTC. The chain couples TRBV6-1 to TRBJ2-7; perhaps TRBD2 as D (5 bases). Germline assignment: CDR1 MNHNS and CDR2 SASEGT. The CDR3 is made up of 12 amino acids. Between the trimmed V and J ends, which lost 7 bases and 6 bases, there was a span of 13 bases.

This clone was detected only once. V gene TRBV7-3 combines with J gene TRBJ2-5; tentative D call: TRBD2 (5 bases). The V and J ends lost 5 bases and 5 bases respectively, with 15 bases between them. Germline-derived CDR1 and CDR2 are SGHTA and FQGTGA. This CDR3 has 14 residues. The CDR3 DNA sequence: TGTGCCAGCAGCCCCGGCCGCGGGTGGGAGACCCAGTACTTC. Its translation is CASSPGRGWETQYF.

J is TRBJ1-6 and V is TRBV7-2; no clear D gene. Deletions cut 1 base from V and 7 bases from J, with 8 bases between. The CDR3 length is 14 residues. Germline-derived CDR1 and CDR2 are SGHTA and FQGNSA. The CDR3 DNA sequence: TGTGCCAGCAGCTTAGGCCAGACAAATTCACCCCTCCACTTT. This codes for CASSLGQTNSPLHF.

The rearrangement links TRBV7-2 to TRBJ1-2; TRBD1 might be the D (6 bases). This CDR3 has 15 residues. From germline, CDR1 is SGHTA and CDR2 FQGNSA. Trimming stripped 3 bases from V and 3 bases from J, with 14 bases between. CDR3 nucleotide sequence: TGTGCCAGCAGCTTCAAGGGGGACCCCTACTATGGCTACACCTTC. Amino acid sequence: CASSFKGDPYYGYTF.

The chain combines TRBV6-1 with TRBJ2-3; 12 bases are a match to TRBD2. From germline, CDR1 is MNHNS and CDR2 SASEGT. J lost 6 bases, V lost 3 bases, and 4 bases had no gene match. The CDR3 spans 15 residues. The CDR3 DNA reads TGTGCCAGCAGTGAGCTAGCGGGGGGGATGGATACGCAGTATTTT. Protein sequence: CASSELAGGMDTQYF.

V gene TRBV28 combines with J gene TRBJ1-2, with TRBD1 matching 9 bases. Unmatched junction bases numbered 9, after V lost 2 bases and J lost 11 bases. Germline-derived CDR1 and CDR2 are MDHEN and SYDVKM. The CDR3 sequence is 14 residues long. The CDR3 loop is CASSLDPTGGGYTF. The CDR3 coding sequence is TGTGCCAGCAGTTTAGATCCGACAGGGGGGGGGTACACCTTC.

V is TRBV7-8 and J is TRBJ1-1, with 12 bases fitting TRBD1. The CDR3 is 17 residues long. Germline CDR1 reads SGHVS; CDR2 reads FQNEAQ. The trim removed 5 bases at V and 1 base at J, leaving 8 bases unmatched. For the CDR3, the DNA is TGTGCCAGCAGCCGTGGGACAGGGGGCGGGGGGAACACTGAAGCTTTCTTT. Its translation is CASSRGTGGGGNTEAFF. The whole variable domain, filled in from reference TRBV7-8 and TRBJ1-1, reads GAGVSQSPRYKVAKRGQDVALRCDPISGHVSLFWYQQALGQGPEFLTYFQNEAQLDKSGLPSDRFFAERPEGSVSTLKIQRTQQEDSAVYLCASSRGTGGGGNTEAFFGQGTRLTVV.

This clone was counted a few times. This chain connects TRBV6-5 to TRBJ2-1; D unclear. Germline CDR1 MNHEY, CDR2 SVGAGI. The CDR3 sequence is 14 residues long. The ends were cut back, 7 bases at V and 7 bases at J, with 17 bases in the middle. The CDR3 sequence is CASTKSGASNEQFF. DNA of the CDR3: TGTGCCAGCACGAAGTCTGGAGCATCAAATGAGCAGTTCTTC.